This passage covers 19 T cell receptor beta chains from one sample sequenced in a study of CD8+ T cells in alopecia areata (dated by TCRdb to the late 2010s). The time point label, read with the paper, signifies: baseline before oral tofacitinib. Library method: the immunoSEQ multiplex PCR assay. RNA was extracted from all samples and reverse transcribed into cDNA, which served as template for TCR sequencing. The immuneACCESS repertoire file appears here via TCRdb, limited to in-frame rearrangements. These files lack a portion of the clones; in checked studies, under half of the deficit traces to unresolved V genes, and the cause of the others is not known. This sample gives fewer than 200,000 clones in total; about 60% of them show up just once. Approximately 15% of the sample is taken by the ten largest. The sequencing here drew on CD4+ T cells sorted from blood, taken at week 0. These receptors all come from a human donor with alopecia areata.

V usage is TRBV4-1 and J usage is TRBJ1-6; 11 nucleotides match TRBD1. Per germline, CDR1 MGHRA and CDR2 YSYEKL. There are 18 residues in the CDR3. Trimming took 4 bases from V and 7 from J; bases not matched to a gene: 12. CDR3 protein: CASSPDGQDRGQNSPLHF. CDR3 in DNA: TGCGCCAGCAGCCCAGACGGCCAGGACAGGGGGCAAAATTCACCCCTCCACTTT.

This clone occurred a few times. The CDR3 loop is CASSWGTGEGEAFF. CDR3 bases: TGTGCCAGCAGCTGGGGCACAGGGGAAGGTGAAGCTTTCTTT. The chain has TRBV7-9 and TRBJ1-1; 7 positions agree with TRBD1. The CDR3 sequence is 14 residues long. The V gene end was trimmed by 4 bases and the J gene end by 7 bases; junction bases not matched to a gene: 9. Germline CDR1 is SEHNR and CDR2 is FQNEAQ (reference sequence).

This clone was seen only a few times. The genes are TRBV9 and TRBJ1-2; 9 nucleotides match TRBD1. The length of the CDR3 is 14 residues. The J segment lost 4 bases and the V segment lost 6 bases, leaving 7 bases of the junction unmatched. Germline CDR1 reads SGDLS; CDR2 reads YYNGEE. CDR3 residues: CASTQDRGGYGYTF. CDR3 DNA: TGTGCCAGCACCCAGGACAGGGGTGGCTATGGCTACACCTTC.

V usage is TRBV6-1 and J usage is TRBJ1-5, with D tentatively TRBD1 (6 bases). The CDR3 is made up of 17 amino acids. Trimming pared 3 bases from V and 4 bases from J, leaving 19 bases between. Looked up from germline, CDR1 is MNHNS and CDR2 is SASEGT. Here the CDR3 DNA reads TGTGCCAGCAGTGAGAGCGGGGGGCGCGGCCGTAATCAGCCCCAGCATTTT. This gives the protein CASSESGGRGRNQPQHF.

This chain connects TRBV30 to TRBJ2-7, with D tentatively TRBD1 (7 bases). CDR3 length: 13 amino acids. V was shortened by 8 bases and J by 2 bases, with 16 bases between the two germline ends. Germline V gene data show CDR1 as GTSNPN and CDR2 as SVGIG (reference sequence). The CDR3 bases are TGTGCCCAGCAGGGGGGCCGAGCCTACGAGCAGTACTTC. Translating gives CAQQGGRAYEQYF.

This clone was observed a few times. CDR3 loop: CASGHRECAFF. The CDR3 DNA reads as TGCGCCAGCGGACACAGGGAGTGTGCTTTCTTT. This sequence joins TRBV23-1 and TRBJ1-1; D may be TRBD1 (6 bases). TRBV23-1 is placed among ORFs of uncertain function. V was trimmed by 8 bases and J by 11 bases, leaving 15 bases between them. The CDR3 totals 11 residues.

V usage is TRBV11-3 and J usage is TRBJ2-3; maybe TRBD1 (6 bases). V shed 2 bases and J shed 4 bases, with 13 bases lying between them. This CDR3 region has 15 residues. Per the germline V gene, CDR1 is SGHNT and CDR2 is YENEEA. For the CDR3, the DNA is TGTGCCAGCAGCTTAAACAGGGCAGCTGCAGATACGCAGTATTTT. The encoded protein is CASSLNRAAADTQYF.

The gene calls are TRBV2 and TRBJ2-5, with 7 bases lining up with TRBD1. CDR3 length equals 14 residues. The V and J ends lost 7 bases and 2 bases, in that order; junction bases with no gene match: 7. Germline CDR1 SNHLY, CDR2 FYNNEI. The CDR3 DNA follows: TGTGCCAGCAAACCGACAGGGCTTCAAGAGACCCAGTACTTC. Encoded protein: CASKPTGLQETQYF.

CDR3 DNA: TGCAGCGTTGAAGATCCTCGGCTACTTGGAAACACCATATATTTT. This encodes CSVEDPRLLGNTIYF. The V gene is TRBV29-1, the J gene TRBJ1-3; D not resolved. Germline CDR1 SQVTM, CDR2 ANQGSEA. CDR3 length: 15 residues. Between the trimmed V and J ends, which lost 0 bases and 3 bases, there was a span of 12 bases.

This chain uses TRBV29-1 with TRBJ2-6; possible D gene TRBD1, 6 bases. The CDR3 consists of 14 residues. Trimming cost V 2 bases and J 1 base, with 6 bases left between them. Germline CDR1 reads SQVTM; CDR2 reads ANQGSEA. The CDR3, as DNA: TGCAGCGTTGAACAGGGGTCTGGGGCCAACGTCCTGACTTTC. Translation: CSVEQGSGANVLTF. Full variable domain (outside the CDR3, taken from reference TRBV29-1 and TRBJ2-6): SAVISQKPSRDICQRGTSLTIQCQVDSQVTMMFWYRQQPGQSLTLIATANQGSEATYESGFVIDKFPISRPNLTFSTLTVSNMSPEDSSIYLCSVEQGSGANVLTFGAGSRLTVL.

This clone was seen a handful of times. CDR3 in DNA: TGTGCCAGTAGTCCCGCTGGGGGCCACTACGAGCAGTACTTC. It yields the protein CASSPAGGHYEQYF. The rearrangement uses TRBV19 and TRBJ2-7; tentatively, D is TRBD1 (6 bases). Per germline, CDR1 LNHDA and CDR2 SQIVND (reference sequence). With 5 bases removed from V and 3 bases from J, the gap between germline ends came to 14 bases. This CDR3 region has 14 residues.

Sample share makes this clone medium-sized (0.01 to 0.1%). CDR3 nucleotides: TGTGCCAGCCGGGCGACTCCGACCTACGAGCAGTACTTC. It specifies CASRATPTYEQYF. This chain links TRBV2 with TRBJ2-7; D is ambiguous. Germline V gene sequence: CDR1 SNHLY, CDR2 FYNNEI. V lost 8 bases to trimming and J lost 2 bases, with 13 bases between them. The CDR3 is 13 residues long.

This clone was recorded a few times. The chain links TRBV5-1 to TRBJ2-2, with unresolved D. The CDR3 length is 12 residues. Germline CDR1 and CDR2: SGHRS and YFSETQ. V lost 7 bases and J lost 1, with 5 bases in between. The CDR3 is CASGMNTGELFF. The CDR3, as DNA: TGCGCCAGCGGCATGAACACCGGGGAGCTGTTTTTT.

This chain uses TRBV9 with TRBJ1-2; 8 nucleotides match TRBD1. Germline CDR1 and CDR2: SGDLS and YYNGEE. The CDR3 is made up of 16 amino acids. Trimming cost V 0 bases and J 3 bases; bases outside gene matches: 7. CDR3 residues: CASSVAWSGGDYGYTF. In DNA, the CDR3 is TGTGCCAGCAGCGTAGCGTGGTCAGGGGGCGACTATGGCTACACCTTC. The entire variable domain, with the rest obtained from reference TRBV9 and TRBJ1-2, is as follows: DSGVTQTPKHLITATGQRVTLRCSPRSGDLSVYWYQQSLDQGLQFLIQYYNGEERAKGNILERFSAQQFPDLHSELNLSSLELGDSALYFCASSVAWSGGDYGYTFGSGTRLTVV.

This clone has just one count. The chain joins TRBV29-1 to TRBJ2-3; TRBD1 matches at 7 bases. Per germline, CDR1 SQVTM and CDR2 ANQGSEA. The CDR3 has 17 amino acids. The junction had 15 bases not matched to a gene; V was cut back by 6 bases and J by 0 bases. The CDR3 sequence: CSVKGGPFLTSTDTQYF. CDR3 DNA sequence: TGCAGCGTCAAAGGGGGCCCCTTCTTAACTAGCACAGATACGCAGTATTTT.

V is TRBV6-5 and J is TRBJ2-7; TRBD2 aligns across 10 bases. The CDR3 has 14 amino acids. V was pared by 5 bases and J by 3 bases, with 4 bases of the junction left unmatched. Germline CDR1 is MNHEY and CDR2 is SVGAGI. CDR3 sequence: CASSIAGGDYEQYF. CDR3 nucleotides: TGTGCCAGCAGTATAGCGGGGGGCGACTACGAGCAGTACTTC.

This clone was picked up a small number of times. The gene calls are TRBV23-1 and TRBJ2-4; tentatively, D is TRBD2 (6 bases). TRBV23-1 falls under the ORF class, with uncertain function. The CDR3 has 16 amino acids. V lost 10 bases, J lost 0 bases, and 19 bases lay in between. The CDR3 sequence is CAIPPVSGLAKNIQYF. CDR3 nucleotide sequence: TGCGCCATCCCCCCGGTCAGCGGGTTAGCCAAAAACATTCAGTACTTC.

This clone was recorded a few times. The chain recombines TRBV29-1 with TRBJ1-1; the D is unclear. CDR1 and CDR2 from the germline V gene are SQVTM and ANQGSEA. The CDR3 has 11 residues. V shed 6 bases and J shed 7 bases, with 12 bases lying between them. The CDR3 loop is CSVVTAIEAFF. In DNA, the CDR3 is TGCAGCGTCGTCACAGCAATTGAAGCTTTCTTT.

This clone was detected only a few times. This rearrangement joins TRBV27 to TRBJ1-6, with TRBD1 identical over 8 bases. CDR1 MNHEY and CDR2 SMNVEV come from the germline V gene (reference sequence). After removal of 7 bases from V and 6 bases from J, the junction contained 8 bases not matched to a gene. The CDR3 has 15 residues. CDR3 sequence reads: CASKYRDRSNSPLHF. CDR3 sequence (DNA): TGTGCCAGCAAGTATCGGGACAGGTCTAATTCACCCCTCCACTTT.